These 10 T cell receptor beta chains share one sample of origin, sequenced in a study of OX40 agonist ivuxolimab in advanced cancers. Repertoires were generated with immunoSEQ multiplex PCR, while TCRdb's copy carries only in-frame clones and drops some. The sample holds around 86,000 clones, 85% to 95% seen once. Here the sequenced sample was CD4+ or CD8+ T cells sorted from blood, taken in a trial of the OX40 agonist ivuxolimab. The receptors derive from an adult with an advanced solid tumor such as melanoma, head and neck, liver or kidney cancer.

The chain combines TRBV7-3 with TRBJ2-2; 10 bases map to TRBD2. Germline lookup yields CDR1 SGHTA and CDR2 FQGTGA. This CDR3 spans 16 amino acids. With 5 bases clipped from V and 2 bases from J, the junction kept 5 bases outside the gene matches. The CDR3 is CASSLRTSGNTGELFF. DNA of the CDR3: TGTGCCAGCAGCCTGAGGACTAGCGGTAACACCGGGGAGCTGTTTTTT.

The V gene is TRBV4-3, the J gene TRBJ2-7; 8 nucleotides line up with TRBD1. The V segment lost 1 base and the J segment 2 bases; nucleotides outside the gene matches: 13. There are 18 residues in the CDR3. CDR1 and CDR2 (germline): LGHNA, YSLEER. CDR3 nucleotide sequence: TGCGCCAGCAGCCAAGGACCCAGAAACAGGGGGTCAGCCTACGAGCAGTACTTC. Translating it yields CASSQGPRNRGSAYEQYF.

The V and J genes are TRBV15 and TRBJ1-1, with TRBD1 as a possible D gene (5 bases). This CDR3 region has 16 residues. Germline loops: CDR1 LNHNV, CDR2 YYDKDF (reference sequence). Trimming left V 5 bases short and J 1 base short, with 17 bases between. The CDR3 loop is CATSPRGANSNTEAFF. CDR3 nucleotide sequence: TGTGCCACCAGCCCTAGGGGAGCCAACTCGAACACTGAAGCTTTCTTT.

The CDR3 nucleotides are TGTGCCAGCAGTACCAAACCGAGGTATTCCTTTAAAGAGACCCAGTACTTC. The encoded protein is CASSTKPRYSFKETQYF. The chain employs TRBV7-2 and TRBJ2-5; unclear D gene. From germline, CDR1 is SGHTA and CDR2 FQGNSA. Trimming pared 6 bases from V and 3 bases from J, leaving 23 bases between. The CDR3 totals 17 residues.

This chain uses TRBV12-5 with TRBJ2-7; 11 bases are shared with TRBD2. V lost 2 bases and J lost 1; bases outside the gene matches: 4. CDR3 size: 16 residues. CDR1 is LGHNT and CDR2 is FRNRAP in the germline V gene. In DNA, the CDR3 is TGTGCTAGTGGTTTGTTAGCGGGGGGGCATTCCTACGAGCAGTACTTC. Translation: CASGLLAGGHSYEQYF. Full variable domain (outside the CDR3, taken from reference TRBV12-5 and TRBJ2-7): DARVTQTPRHKVTEMGQEVTMRCQPILGHNTVFWYRQTMMQGLELLAYFRNRAPLDDSGMPKDRFSAEMPDATLATLKIQPSEPRDSAVYFCASGLLAGGHSYEQYFGPGTRLTVT.

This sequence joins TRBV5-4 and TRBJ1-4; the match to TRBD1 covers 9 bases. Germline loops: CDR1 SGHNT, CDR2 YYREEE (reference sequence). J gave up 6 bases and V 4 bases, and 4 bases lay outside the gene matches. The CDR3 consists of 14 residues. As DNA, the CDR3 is TGTGCCAGCAGCCGACAGGGGGGGGATGAAAAACTGTTTTTT. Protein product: CASSRQGGDEKLFF.

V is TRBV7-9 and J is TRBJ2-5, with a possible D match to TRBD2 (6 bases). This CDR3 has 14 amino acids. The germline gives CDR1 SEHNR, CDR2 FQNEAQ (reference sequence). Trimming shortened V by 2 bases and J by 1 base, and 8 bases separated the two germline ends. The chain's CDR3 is CASSLTGLQETQYF. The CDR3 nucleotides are TGTGCCAGCAGCTTAACGGGACTCCAAGAGACCCAGTACTTC.

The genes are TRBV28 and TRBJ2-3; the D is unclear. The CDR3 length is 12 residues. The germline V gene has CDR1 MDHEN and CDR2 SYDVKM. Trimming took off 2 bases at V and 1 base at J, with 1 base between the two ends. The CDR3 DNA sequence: TGTGCCAGCAGTTTAGGCACAGATACGCAGTATTTT. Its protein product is CASSLGTDTQYF.

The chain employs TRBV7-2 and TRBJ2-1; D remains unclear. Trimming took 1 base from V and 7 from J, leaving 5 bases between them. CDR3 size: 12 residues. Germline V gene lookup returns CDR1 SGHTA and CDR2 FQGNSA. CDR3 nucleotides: TGTGCCAGCAGCTTAGACGCAAATGAGCAGTTCTTC. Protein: CASSLDANEQFF. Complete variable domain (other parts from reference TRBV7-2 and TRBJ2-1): GAGVSQSPSNKVTEKGKDVELRCDPISGHTALYWYRQSLGQGLEFLIYFQGNSAPDKSGLPSDRFSAERTGGSVSTLTIQRTQQEDSAVYLCASSLDANEQFFGPGTRLTVL.

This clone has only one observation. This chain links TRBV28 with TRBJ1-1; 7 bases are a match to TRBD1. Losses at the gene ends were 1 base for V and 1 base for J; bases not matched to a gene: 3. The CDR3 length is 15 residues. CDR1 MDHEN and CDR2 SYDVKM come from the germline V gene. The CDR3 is CASSLLGTANTEAFF. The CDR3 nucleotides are TGTGCCAGCAGTTTATTAGGGACAGCGAACACTGAAGCTTTCTTT.